This T cell receptor beta chain originates from a study of immune evolution from preneoplasia to lung adenocarcinoma. Overall study context: HLA loss of heterozygosity: under 7.5% AIS, under 19% MIA, over 30% ADC, none AAH. Findings and limits, study-wide: Normal lung had the highest top T cell clone frequencies.

The CDR3 has 14 amino acids. CDR1 and CDR2 from the germline V gene are SEHNR and FQNEAQ (reference sequence). Only in-frame clones appear in the TCRdb table, and some are missing; sequencing was by immunoSEQ multiplex PCR. The table includes 11,000 to 15,000 clones, over 75% detected once. Between 2014 and 2017, patients underwent resection in Japan or China. H&E slides confirmed each diagnosis, reviewed by two pathologists independently. Details on this clone: What it binds is not known. A read error may account for a junction end that differs from germline.

The sequenced sample consisted of FFPE lung adenocarcinoma in situ tissue. The sequence derives from a donor of 70 years or more with lung adenocarcinoma. This sequence joins TRBV7-9 and TRBJ2-7, with 7 bases lining up with TRBD2. The CDR3 loop reads CASTREGSSYKQYF. The CDR3 region has the DNA TGTGCCAGCACGAGGGAGGGGAGCTCCTACAAGCAGTACTTC.